A single sample is the source of the 26 T cell receptor beta chains below, sequenced in a study of vaccination and CD4 T cells after COVID-19. Antigen specificity for these receptors is unknown. An Oncomine TCR Beta short-read assay was used to sequence the DNA from cultured CD4+ T cells. Each CDR3 protein gets one entry after TCRdb re-called the PCR reads with MiXCR. The profile shows thousands of distinct CDR3 sequences, about 50% of them singletons. Treatment described: approximately 11-day PBMC culture with coronavirus spike peptide pools or control peptides (ViraFEST assay). It was before the COVID-19 pandemic (2011-2018) that the unexposed donor's CD4+ T cells were collected. The sequencing input was CD4+ T cells from blood, cultured in vitro. The receptor source for this set is a human donor in good health.

V gene TRBV2 combines with J gene TRBJ2-7, with no clear D. The CDR3 has 13 amino acids. CDR1 and CDR2 (germline): SNHLY, FYNNEI. V gave up 6 bases and J gave up 2 bases, with 11 bases separating them. The CDR3 here is CASSVEIPYEQYF. The CDR3 nucleotides read TGTGCCAGCAGCGTCGAGATTCCCTACGAGCAGTACTTC.

The V gene is TRBV19, the J gene TRBJ1-5, with TRBD1 matching over 9 bases. The CDR3 covers 17 residues. CDR1 and CDR2 from the germline V gene are LNHDA and SQIVND (reference sequence). J was trimmed by 0 bases and V by 4 bases; bases with no gene match: 7. CDR3 coding DNA: TGTGCCAGTAGTACGACAGGGGGTATGAATAGCAATCAGCCCCAGCATTTT. Protein sequence: CASSTTGGMNSNQPQHF.

The chain recombines TRBV7-2 with TRBJ1-2; possibly TRBD1 for D (6 bases). The length of the CDR3 is 15 residues. CDR1 is SGHTA, CDR2 FQGNSA, per germline. Trimming removed 2 bases from V and 8 bases from J, with 18 bases in between. The CDR3 loop reads CASSLRGGDTIGYTF. The CDR3 DNA sequence: TGTGCCAGCAGCTTAAGGGGCGGGGACACTATCGGCTACACCTTC. Complete variable domain (other parts from reference TRBV7-2 and TRBJ1-2): GAGVSQSPSNKVTEKGKDVELRCDPISGHTALYWYRQSLGQGLEFLIYFQGNSAPDKSGLPSDRFSAERTGGSVSTLTIQRTQQEDSAVYLCASSLRGGDTIGYTFGSGTRLTVV.

V usage is TRBV2 and J usage is TRBJ2-1; 15 bases align to TRBD2. V lost 6 bases to trimming and J lost 7 bases; unmatched junction nucleotides: 4. This CDR3 has 15 residues. Germline V gene sequence: CDR1 SNHLY, CDR2 FYNNEI. The CDR3 DNA is TGTGCCAGCAGCAGAGGGACTAGCGGGGGGAATGAGCAGTTCTTC. Amino acid sequence: CASSRGTSGGNEQFF. Full variable domain (missing parts from reference TRBV2 and TRBJ2-1): EPEVTQTPSHQVTQMGQEVILRCVPISNHLYFYWYRQILGQKVEFLVSFYNNEISEKSEIFDDQFSVERPDGSNFTLKIRSTKLEDSAMYFCASSRGTSGGNEQFFGPGTRLTVL.

V usage is TRBV10-3 and J usage is TRBJ1-5, with D perhaps matching TRBD1 (5 bases). V was trimmed by 0 bases and J by 4 bases, leaving 10 bases between them. The germline V gene encodes CDR1 ENHRY and CDR2 SYGVKD. This CDR3 spans 15 amino acids. The CDR3, as DNA: TGTGCCATCAGTGAGTCGACAGCTGGAAATCAGCCCCAGCATTTT. Translation gives CAISESTAGNQPQHF.

The count of this clonotype is one. V usage is TRBV12-3 or TRBV12-4 and J usage is TRBJ1-1; D is possibly TRBD1 (5 bases). There are 14 residues in the CDR3. The V end lost 6 bases, the J end lost 4 bases, and 15 bases lay between the germline ends. CDR3 sequence (DNA): TGTGCCAGCAGCCGAGGACATGCGGCCACTGAAGCTTTCTTT. Translating gives CASSRGHAATEAFF.

This clonotype has just a few counts. The chain is built from TRBV7-7 and TRBJ2-7, with D perhaps matching TRBD1 or TRBD2 (5 bases each). V was clipped by 2 bases and J by 3 bases, with 14 bases between them. CDR1 SSHAT and CDR2 FNYEAQ come from the germline V gene (reference sequence). The CDR3 has 15 amino acids. The CDR3 is CASSLYGAPIYEQYF. Written as DNA, the CDR3 is TGTGCCAGCAGCTTATACGGGGCTCCGATCTACGAGCAGTACTTC.

The chain links TRBV5-1 to TRBJ1-6; weak D call: TRBD1 (6 bases). CDR1 is SGHRS and CDR2 is YFSETQ in the germline V gene. The CDR3 length is 15 residues. The germline V and J ends were trimmed by 5 bases and 8 bases, with 17 bases remaining between them. The CDR3 DNA is TGCGCCAGCAGGAATACGGACAGTTCGGATTCACCCCTCCACTTT. Translating it yields CASRNTDSSDSPLHF.

This clonotype was observed a few times. The chain carries TRBV10-3 and TRBJ1-1; 7 bases line up with TRBD1. V trimming: 4 bases; J trimming: 0 bases; junction bases outside the gene matches: 8. The CDR3 has 16 residues. Germline CDR1 reads ENHRY; CDR2 reads SYGVKD. The CDR3 DNA follows: TGTGCCATCAGTGGAAGGGGGGGACAGTTGAACACTGAAGCTTTCTTT. Its translation: CAISGRGGQLNTEAFF.

The chain recombines TRBV7-9 with TRBJ1-5; TRBD1 matches at 8 bases. Trimming cost V 5 bases and J 5 bases; bases outside gene matches: 5. CDR1 is SEHNR, CDR2 FQNEAQ, per germline (reference sequence). The CDR3 covers 14 residues. The CDR3 DNA is TGTGCCAGCAGCCTTGGGACAGGCTATCAGCCCCAGCATTTT. Translation: CASSLGTGYQPQHF.

Judged by abundance, this clonotype is medium-sized. The rearrangement links TRBV20-1 to TRBJ1-6, with 10 bases matching TRBD1. CDR3 length: 14 amino acids. CDR1 is DFQATT, CDR2 SNEGSKA, per germline (reference sequence). J was trimmed by 9 bases and V by 2 bases; bases with no gene match: 4. The CDR3 sequence is CSARPGQGSSPLHF. Written as DNA, the CDR3 is TGCAGTGCTAGACCGGGACAGGGGTCTTCACCCCTCCACTTT.

The rearrangement uses TRBV12-3 or TRBV12-4 and TRBJ1-5; maybe TRBD1 (5 bases). CDR3 size: 14 residues. V lost 2 bases to trimming and J lost 6 bases, with 11 bases between them. The CDR3: CASSLRGVVQPQHF. As DNA, the CDR3 is TGTGCCAGCAGTTTAAGAGGGGTTGTTCAGCCCCAGCATTTT.

This chain links TRBV25-1 with TRBJ1-5, with TRBD1 as a possible D gene (5 bases). The CDR3 is made up of 14 amino acids. Between the trimmed V and J ends, which lost 1 base and 3 bases, there was a span of 7 bases. Germline V lookup: CDR1 MGHDK, CDR2 SYGVNS. The CDR3 DNA is TGTGCCAGCAGTGAATGGGGGGACAATCAGCCCCAGCATTTT. As protein: CASSEWGDNQPQHF.

This clonotype was observed a few times. The CDR3 here is CAYGQNTEAFF. The DNA for the CDR3 is TGTGCCTACGGACAGAACACTGAAGCTTTCTTT. The chain combines TRBV30 with TRBJ1-1; possible D gene TRBD1, 5 bases. CDR3 length equals 11 residues. Germline V lookup: CDR1 GTSNPN, CDR2 SVGIG (reference sequence). V gave up 7 bases and J gave up 1 base, with 7 bases separating them.

This clonotype appeared a few times. J is TRBJ1-5 and V is TRBV27, with a weak D call TRBD1 (5 bases). V lost 6 bases to trimming and J lost 7 bases, with 25 bases between them. This CDR3 comprises 17 residues. Germline lookup yields CDR1 MNHEY and CDR2 SMNVEV (reference sequence). The CDR3, as DNA: TGTGCCAGCAGGACCTCGTCCGGGCAGGGAATACTGCAGCCCCAGCATTTT. The encoded protein is CASRTSSGQGILQPQHF.

The chain combines TRBV15 with TRBJ1-3; 7 bases are a match to TRBD1. CDR3 size: 15 residues. Trimming removed 5 bases from V and 0 bases from J; junction bases left unmatched: 4. The V gene's germline CDR1 is LNHNV and CDR2 YYDKDF (reference sequence). CDR3 nucleotide sequence: TGTGCCACCAGCCGAAGGGACAGCTCTGGAAACACCATATATTTT. The encoded protein is CATSRRDSSGNTIYF.

The rearrangement joins TRBV7-9 to TRBJ2-3, with a tentative D call TRBD2 (5 bases). The CDR3 extends over 18 amino acids. Trimming took off 1 base at V and 4 bases at J, with 21 bases between the two ends. Looked up from germline, CDR1 is SEHNR and CDR2 is FQNEAQ (reference sequence). Written as DNA, the CDR3 is TGTGCCAGCAGCTTAGTGCGCGTTCAGAGGCTAGCCCCAGATACGCAGTATTTT. Translating gives CASSLVRVQRLAPDTQYF. Based on the CDR3 plus reference TRBV7-9 and TRBJ2-3, the full variable domain is DTGVSQNPRHKITKRGQNVTFRCDPISEHNRLYWYRQTLGQGPEFLTYFQNEAQLEKSRLLSDRFSAERPKGSFSTLEIQRTEQGDSAMYLCASSLVRVQRLAPDTQYFGPGTRLTVL.

The V call is TRBV12-3 or TRBV12-4, the J call TRBJ1-5, with 10 bases identical to TRBD1. Trimming cost V 6 bases and J 4 bases; bases outside gene matches: 3. The CDR3 contains 14 residues. DNA of the CDR3: TGTGCCAGCAGCCGGACAGGGGGAAATCAGCCCCAGCATTTT. Translated: CASSRTGGNQPQHF.

The chain recombines TRBV6-5 with TRBJ1-5; TRBD1 is a possible D gene (5 bases). Germline CDR1 MNHEY, CDR2 SVGAGI. The CDR3 runs 13 residues. The V end was cut by 4 bases, the J end by 7 bases, with 11 bases between. The CDR3 nucleotides are TGTGCCAGCAGTTTAGGGGAGGAACAGCCCCAGCATTTT. It specifies CASSLGEEQPQHF.

The chain recombines TRBV7-3 with TRBJ1-1; D is possibly TRBD1 (5 bases). The ends were cut back, 1 base at V and 2 bases at J, with 14 bases in the middle. CDR3 length: 16 residues. CDR1 SGHTA and CDR2 FQGTGA come from the germline V gene. This chain's CDR3 is CASSLRPGGTNTEAFF. The CDR3 nucleotides are TGTGCCAGCAGCTTAAGGCCGGGGGGAACTAACACTGAAGCTTTCTTT.

A note on this clonotype: Relative to the germline gene, one junction end is altered; a read error may explain this. J is TRBJ2-5 and V is TRBV7-6, with D uncertain. Germline-derived CDR1 and CDR2 are SGHVS and FNYEAQ. The CDR3 contains 13 residues. The CDR3 loop is CASSLSGRETQYF. Here the CDR3 DNA reads TGTGCTAGCAGCTTAAGTGGGCGGGAGACCCAGTACTTC. The whole variable domain, filled in from reference TRBV7-6 and TRBJ2-5, reads GAGVSQSPRYKVTKRGQDVALRCDPISGHVSLYWYRQALGQGPEFLTYFNYEAQQDKSGLPNDRFSAERPEGSISTLTIQRTEQRDSAMYRCASSLSGRETQYFGPGTRLLVL.

The chain combines TRBV20-1 with TRBJ1-3, with D possibly being TRBD1 (5 bases). The CDR3 is made up of 14 amino acids. V gave up 6 bases and J gave up 0 bases, with 12 bases separating them. Germline CDR1 reads DFQATT; CDR2 reads SNEGSKA (reference sequence). CDR3 protein: CSALRQYSGNTIYF. The CDR3 region has the DNA TGCAGTGCCCTCAGACAGTACTCTGGAAACACCATATATTTT.

V gene TRBV7-2 combines with J gene TRBJ2-1, with 8 bases that match TRBD2. CDR1 and CDR2 from the germline V gene are SGHTA and FQGNSA. This CDR3 is built from 15 residues. J lost 0 bases, V lost 6 bases, and 4 bases had no gene match. The CDR3, as DNA: TGTGCCAGCAGTCCGGGGGGGAGCTCCTACAATGAGCAGTTCTTC. This translates into CASSPGGSSYNEQFF.

V and J are TRBV18 and TRBJ1-6; D gene unclear. CDR3 length: 16 amino acids. Trimming pared 3 bases from V and 5 bases from J, leaving 14 bases between. Germline V gene data show CDR1 as KGHSH and CDR2 as LQKENI. CDR3 bases: TGTGCCAGCTCACCCCGTTCTGGAGAGAATAATTCACCCCTCCACTTT. Amino acids: CASSPRSGENNSPLHF.

The CDR3 reads CSASWTGKEEQYF. Here the CDR3 DNA reads TGCAGTGCTAGCTGGACAGGGAAAGAAGAGCAGTACTTC. The chain links TRBV20-1 to TRBJ2-1, with TRBD1 matching 8 bases. Near its end, the DNA agrees better with TRBJ2-7, so the J call may be wrong. The CDR3 loop spans 13 amino acids. In germline, CDR1 is DFQATT, CDR2 SNEGSKA (reference sequence).

The V call is TRBV27, the J call TRBJ1-1; 7 nucleotides match TRBD1. This CDR3 comprises 16 residues. Germline-derived CDR1 and CDR2 are MNHEY and SMNVEV (reference sequence). The J segment lost 1 base and the V segment lost 5 bases, leaving 10 bases of the junction unmatched. CDR3 nucleotide sequence: TGTGCCAGCAGTGAGGACAGGCCACCGAGGAACACTGAAGCTTTCTTT. Encoded protein: CASSEDRPPRNTEAFF.